There are a few counts of the clone carrying this TCR beta chain. The antigen remains unidentified. This sample was taken from a study of response to subunit inactivated influenza vaccine. Study results and limitations: New T cells are recruited in small numbers by each seasonal influenza vaccination, according to the authors' suggestion.

TCRdb re-called the RT-PCR reads with MiXCR, one entry per CDR3 protein. The data show more than 550,000 distinct CDR3 sequences, over 9.5% seen once. This CDR3 has 18 amino acids. CDR1 and CDR2 from the germline V gene are LGHNA and YSLEER. V lost 8 bases to trimming and J lost 2 bases; unmatched junction nucleotides: 19. This sequence joins TRBV4-3 and TRBJ2-3; 7 bases match TRBD2. The source was PBMCs from blood, collected on the day of vaccination. This TCR was recovered from a man between 50 and 59 years old who received an inactivated influenza vaccine. This chain's CDR3 is CASRRALDGRSSTDTQYF. In DNA, the CDR3 is TGCGCCAGCCGCCGTGCGCTTGACGGGAGGTCTTCCACAGATACGCAGTATTTT.